This T cell receptor (beta chain) stems from a study of cytomegalovirus exposure and HLA in healthy donors. The PCR made use of 60 Vbeta and 13 Jbeta primers. Generated by immunoSEQ multiplex PCR, the TCRdb table keeps only in-frame clones and is missing some. The sample table sets out approximately 50,000 clones. V lost 3 bases, J lost 10 bases, and 1 base stayed unmatched. The V gene's germline CDR1 is SGHTA and CDR2 FQGNSA. CDR3 length equals 14 residues. On this clone: Antigen unknown.

Study findings and constraints: For most TCR beta V segments, an earlier analysis put the productive rate at about 87% or about 30% of the time. By a later analysis, the bulk of CMV-associated TCR beta chains appeared HLA-restricted. V- and J-gene trimming of TCR beta was linked (in a later analysis) to a missense DCLRE1C variant.

Donors were nominally healthy when sampled, though unrecorded immune exposures were likely. The specimen sequenced was PBMCs. The genes are TRBV7-2 and TRBJ2-1; 15 bases map to TRBD2. This TCR was recovered from a male donor in good health and CMV-seropositive. The CDR3 sequence is CASSFGLAGGEQFF. The CDR3 coding sequence is TGTGCCAGCAGCTTCGGACTAGCGGGGGGGGAGCAGTTCTTC.